Shown below are 20 T cell receptor beta chains from a single sample sequenced in a study of cytomegalovirus exposure and HLA in healthy donors. PCR amplification relied on 60 Vbeta primers (plus 13 Jbeta primers). Sequenced by immunoSEQ multiplex PCR; TCRdb stores in-frame clones only, minus some. The sample contains about 73,000 clones, around two thirds of which appear only once. The sample taken for sequencing was PBMCs. The receptors come from a woman aged 50 to 65 in good health and CMV-seropositive.

The chain links TRBV28 to TRBJ1-1; TRBD1 matches at 7 bases. The CDR3 runs 14 residues. The V gene end was trimmed by 3 bases and the J gene end by 5 bases; junction bases not matched to a gene: 6. The V gene's germline CDR1 is MDHEN and CDR2 SYDVKM. The CDR3 region has the DNA TGTGCCAGCAGTTTGGGCAACAGGGGAACTGAAGCTTTCTTT. Its protein product is CASSLGNRGTEAFF. Full variable domain (missing parts from reference TRBV28 and TRBJ1-1): DVKVTQSSRYLVKRTGEKVFLECVQDMDHENMFWYRQDPGLGLRLIYFSYDVKMKEKGDIPEGYSVSREKKERFSLILESASTNQTSMYLCASSLGNRGTEAFFGQGTRLTVV.

The chain uses TRBV2 and TRBJ1-5; D not resolved. The CDR3 sequence is 14 residues long. Per the germline V gene, CDR1 is SNHLY and CDR2 is FYNNEI. Trimming removed 6 bases from V and 5 bases from J, with 14 bases in between. CDR3 region: CASRGGLNHQPQHF. CDR3 DNA sequence: TGTGCCAGCAGGGGAGGTCTCAACCATCAGCCCCAGCATTTT. Full variable domain (rest looked up from reference TRBV2 and TRBJ1-5): EPEVTQTPSHQVTQMGQEVILRCVPISNHLYFYWYRQILGQKVEFLVSFYNNEISEKSEIFDDQFSVERPDGSNFTLKIRSTKLEDSAMYFCASRGGLNHQPQHFGDGTRLSIL.

The chain links TRBV6-6 to TRBJ2-5; 9 bases line up with TRBD1. In germline, CDR1 is MNHNY, CDR2 SVGAGI (reference sequence). V gave up 2 bases and J gave up 5 bases; unmatched junction bases: 6. The CDR3 consists of 15 residues. The CDR3 loop reads CASSYRQGEMETQYF. The CDR3 DNA reads as TGTGCCAGCAGTTACCGACAGGGGGAAATGGAGACCCAGTACTTC.

The DNA for the CDR3 is TGCGCCAGCAGCTGGGGACAGGCGGATACGCAGTATTTT. This sequence encodes CASSWGQADTQYF. V gene TRBV5-1 combines with J gene TRBJ2-3; TRBD1 agrees at 8 bases. The CDR3 runs 13 residues. Per the germline V gene, CDR1 is SGHRS and CDR2 is YFSETQ. V lost 3 bases to trimming and J lost 6 bases; unmatched junction nucleotides: 3.

The chain couples TRBV5-1 to TRBJ1-2; TRBD1 is a possible D gene (6 bases). The CDR3 extends over 16 amino acids. V lost 0 bases, J lost 4 bases, and 16 bases lay in between. Germline CDR1 SGHRS, CDR2 YFSETQ. The CDR3 sequence: CASSLAGQTIAYGYTF. The DNA for the CDR3 is TGCGCCAGCAGCTTGGCTGGACAGACGATCGCCTATGGCTACACCTTC.

This clone occurred a few times. The chain links TRBV6-6 to TRBJ1-2; 8 nucleotides agree with TRBD1. Unmatched junction bases numbered 4, after V lost 10 bases and J lost 3 bases. The germline V gene has CDR1 MNHNY and CDR2 SVGAGI (reference sequence). The CDR3 is made up of 12 amino acids. The CDR3 reads CATKTGDYGYTF. In nucleotides, the CDR3 is TGTGCCACTAAGACAGGGGACTATGGCTACACCTTC.

This clone was observed a few times. Here the CDR3 DNA reads TGTGCCAGTGTAGCGGGGGGGAGCTCCTACAATGAGCAGTTCTTC. It yields the protein CASVAGGSSYNEQFF. This rearrangement joins TRBV28 to TRBJ2-1, with TRBD2 matching 11 bases. The CDR3 contains 15 residues. The germline gives CDR1 MDHEN, CDR2 SYDVKM. With V trimmed by 9 bases and J by 0 bases, 4 bases remained unmatched.

The chain combines TRBV30 with TRBJ1-2; 9 bases align to TRBD1. V lost 3 bases to trimming and J lost 8 bases; unmatched junction nucleotides: 7. The CDR3 is 13 amino acids. Germline CDR1 and CDR2: GTSNPN and SVGIG (reference sequence). CDR3 DNA: TGTGCCTGGAGCCGGGACAGGGAAGGAGGCTACACCTTC. Its translation: CAWSRDREGGYTF.

V gene TRBV7-9 combines with J gene TRBJ2-7; perhaps TRBD2 as D (6 bases). Germline V lookup: CDR1 SEHNR, CDR2 FQNEAQ (reference sequence). The CDR3 is made up of 14 amino acids. Trimming pared 0 bases from V and 4 bases from J, leaving 10 bases between. The DNA of the CDR3 is TGTGCCAGCAGCTTAGCATGGGGGAGGTACGAGCAGTACGTC. Translation gives CASSLAWGRYEQYV.

In this sample, this clone turned up a few times. DNA for the CDR3: TGTGCCAGCAGTCCGCGACAGGGGGACACTGAAGCTTTCTTT. Translating gives CASSPRQGDTEAFF. The chain has TRBV6-6 and TRBJ1-1, with 9 bases lining up with TRBD1. Germline values: CDR1 MNHNY, CDR2 SVGAGI (reference sequence). The CDR3 runs 14 residues. Trimming cost V 5 bases and J 3 bases; bases outside gene matches: 4.

The table lists this clone with a count of one. The CDR3 here is CASGRTRESDTEAFF. CDR3 coding DNA: TGTGCCAGCGGTAGGACAAGGGAATCTGACACTGAAGCTTTCTTT. V and J are TRBV28 and TRBJ1-1; the D gene is possibly TRBD1 (5 bases). The CDR3 runs 15 residues. Trimming took off 8 bases at V and 3 bases at J, with 19 bases between the two ends. CDR1 and CDR2 from the germline V gene are MDHEN and SYDVKM.

The chain joins TRBV5-4 to TRBJ2-7; the D gene is possibly TRBD2 (5 bases). This CDR3 region has 13 residues. Germline-derived CDR1 and CDR2 are SGHNT and YYREEE (reference sequence). V dropped 7 bases and J dropped 4 bases, with 15 bases sitting between them. This CDR3 is CASARGPAYEQYV. For the CDR3, the DNA is TGTGCCAGCGCTCGCGGGCCGGCTTACGAGCAGTACGTC.

This clone showed up just a few times. The chain couples TRBV2 to TRBJ2-5; D gene uncertain. V lost 8 bases and J lost 2, with 3 bases in between. Germline-derived CDR1 and CDR2 are SNHLY and FYNNEI. CDR3 size: 10 residues. This chain's CDR3 is CASSQETQYF. CDR3 DNA: TGTGCCAGCTCTCAAGAGACCCAGTACTTC.

The CDR3 is CASSECGRGGMCEQYV. The CDR3, as DNA: TGTGCCAGCAGTGAATGCGGTCGGGGGGGTATGTGCGAGCAGTACGTC. The V and J genes are TRBV6-1 and TRBJ2-7; 8 bases are shared with TRBD2. The length of the CDR3 is 16 residues. Germline V gives CDR1 MNHNS, CDR2 SASEGT. With 2 bases clipped from V and 6 bases from J, the junction kept 12 bases outside the gene matches.

V and J are TRBV14 and TRBJ2-5; TRBD2 is a possible D gene (6 bases). Between the trimmed V and J ends, which lost 2 bases and 3 bases, there was a span of 19 bases. The germline CDR1 and CDR2 sequences are SGHDN and FVKESK. This CDR3 is 17 amino acids long. CDR3 nucleotides: TGTGCCAGCAGCCAAATGTACCTAGCGCTTACGAAAGAGACCCAGTACTTC. Its translation is CASSQMYLALTKETQYF.

The CDR3 sequence is CASSLNSADEQFF. For the CDR3, the DNA is TGTGCCAGCAGCTTAAATTCGGCGGATGAGCAGTTCTTC. V gene TRBV7-3 combines with J gene TRBJ2-1; D gene uncertain. The V gene's germline CDR1 is SGHTA and CDR2 FQGTGA. V was shortened by 1 base and J by 8 bases, with 9 bases between the two germline ends. This CDR3 has 13 amino acids. The full variable domain, with the rest looked up from reference TRBV7-3 and TRBJ2-1, is GAGVSQTPSNKVTEKGKYVELRCDPISGHTALYWYRQSLGQGPEFLIYFQGTGAADDSGLPNDRFFAVRPEGSVSTLKIQRTERGDSAVYLCASSLNSADEQFFGPGTRLTVL.

The sample holds a few counts of this clone. This chain uses TRBV30 with TRBJ1-2; unclear D gene. Germline values: CDR1 GTSNPN, CDR2 SVGIG (reference sequence). The CDR3 loop spans 11 amino acids. V lost 0 bases and J 12 bases, leaving 11 bases between the germline ends. CDR3 in DNA: TGTGCCTGGAGTGTACAGCAGATTCACACCTTC. Its translation: CAWSVQQIHTF.

This clone is a singleton in its sample. The chain is built from TRBV19 and TRBJ2-3; D may be TRBD1 (6 bases). Germline V lookup: CDR1 LNHDA, CDR2 SQIVND (reference sequence). The CDR3 runs to 16 residues. Trimming took off 3 bases at V and 3 bases at J, with 16 bases between the two ends. The CDR3 loop is CASSIRRGGRTDTQYF. The CDR3 DNA sequence: TGTGCCAGTAGTATTCGGAGAGGGGGACGAACAGATACGCAGTATTTT.

This clone was counted only a few times. The chain uses TRBV18 and TRBJ1-1; the D gene is possibly TRBD1 (6 bases). CDR1 is KGHSH, CDR2 LQKENI, per germline. The CDR3 loop spans 13 amino acids. V lost 6 bases to trimming and J lost 3 bases, with 11 bases between them. The CDR3 spells CASSRQDHTEAFF. The CDR3 DNA reads as TGTGCCAGCTCGCGACAGGACCACACTGAAGCTTTCTTT.

This clone was detected only a few times. The CDR3 loop is CASRWTVNYGYTF. In DNA form, the CDR3 reads TGTGCCAGCAGATGGACAGTAAACTATGGCTACACCTTC. The chain links TRBV28 to TRBJ1-2, with D possibly being TRBD1 (6 bases). CDR3 length: 13 residues. Germline V gene data show CDR1 as MDHEN and CDR2 as SYDVKM. V was trimmed by 6 bases and J by 2 bases, leaving 10 bases between them.